The sequence of this TCR beta chain was determined in a study of T cell clonality in common variable immunodeficiency. The CDR3 is 15 residues long. J gave up 3 bases and V 1 base, and 1 base lay outside the gene matches. The germline V gene has CDR1 SGHTA and CDR2 FQGNSA. Sequencing input was equivalent genomic DNA from CVID and controls. Generated by immunoSEQ multiplex PCR, the TCRdb table keeps only in-frame clones and is missing some. There are about 81,000 clones in the sample, none observed a single time. Caucasian heritage predominated among both patients and controls. Study outcomes and limitations: CVID subjects shared fewer TCRbeta clones than healthy controls did.

This clone was recorded at least ten times. No antigen is known for it. Coverage ceases 3 residues before the CDR3 finishes, and the germline J gene fills in the end. The sample was peripheral blood mononuclear cells. The sequence derives from a person aged 18 to 70 in good health. The rearrangement links TRBV7-2 to TRBJ2-7, with TRBD2 matching 12 bases. The CDR3 is CASSLGTSGIYEQYF. The CDR3 bases that were read are TGTGCCAGCAGCTTAGGGACTAGCGGGATCTACGAG.